The entry below gives a single T cell receptor (beta chain) sequence along with its context. Authors' methods: Amplification from reference gene primers served as the basis for estimated nucleated cell counts. This table comes from immunoSEQ multiplex PCR, and its TCRdb copy is limited to in-frame clones, with some not included. V, J and clone size derive from that table, while D and trimming were established from the DNA sequence. The sample shows 65,000 to 75,000 clones, around nine tenths of them seen only once. This entry belongs to a study of blood T cell repertoires in COVID-19. There are 16 residues in the CDR3. V lost 2 bases, J lost 4 bases, and 15 bases lay in between. Germline V gene data show CDR1 as SSHAT and CDR2 as FNYEAQ (reference sequence).

The origin of this receptor is a woman aged 80 or over with active or convalescent COVID-19. This sequence joins TRBV7-7 and TRBJ2-1; D gene uncertain. Sequencing was performed on peripheral blood. The CDR3: CASSLPRGRIYNEQFF. The CDR3 bases are TGTGCCAGCAGCTTACCTCGTGGGCGAATTTACAATGAGCAGTTCTTC.